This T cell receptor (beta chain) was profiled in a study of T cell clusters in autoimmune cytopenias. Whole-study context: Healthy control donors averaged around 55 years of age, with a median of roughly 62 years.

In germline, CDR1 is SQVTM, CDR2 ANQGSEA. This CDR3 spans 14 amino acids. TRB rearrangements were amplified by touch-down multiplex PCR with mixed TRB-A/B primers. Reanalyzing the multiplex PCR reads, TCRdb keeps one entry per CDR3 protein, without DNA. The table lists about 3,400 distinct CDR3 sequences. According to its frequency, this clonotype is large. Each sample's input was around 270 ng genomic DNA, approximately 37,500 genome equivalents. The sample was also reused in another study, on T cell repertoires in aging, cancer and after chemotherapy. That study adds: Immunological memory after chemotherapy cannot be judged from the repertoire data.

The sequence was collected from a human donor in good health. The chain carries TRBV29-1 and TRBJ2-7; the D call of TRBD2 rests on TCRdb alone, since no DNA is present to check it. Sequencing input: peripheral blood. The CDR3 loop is CSVESGASSYEQYF.